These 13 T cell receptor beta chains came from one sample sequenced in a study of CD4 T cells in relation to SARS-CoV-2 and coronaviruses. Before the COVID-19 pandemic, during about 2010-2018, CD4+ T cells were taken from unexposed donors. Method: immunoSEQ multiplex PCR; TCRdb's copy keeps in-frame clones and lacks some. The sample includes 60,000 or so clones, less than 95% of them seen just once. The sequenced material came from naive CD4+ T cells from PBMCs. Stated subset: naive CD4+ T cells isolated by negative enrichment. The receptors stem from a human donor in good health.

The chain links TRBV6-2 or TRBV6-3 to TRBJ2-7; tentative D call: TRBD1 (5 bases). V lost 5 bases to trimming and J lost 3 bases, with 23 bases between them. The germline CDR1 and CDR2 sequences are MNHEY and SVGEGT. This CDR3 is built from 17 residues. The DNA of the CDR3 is TGTGCCAGCAGTCCCCTAAAGTGGCAGGGTGGAAACTACGAGCAGTACTTC. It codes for CASSPLKWQGGNYEQYF.

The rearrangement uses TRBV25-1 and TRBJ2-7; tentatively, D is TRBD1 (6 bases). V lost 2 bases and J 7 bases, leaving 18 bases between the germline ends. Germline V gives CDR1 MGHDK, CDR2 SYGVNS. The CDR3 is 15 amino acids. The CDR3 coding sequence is TGTGCCAGCAGTGAAACAGGGAAGGCCGCGGATGAGCAGTACTTC. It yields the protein CASSETGKAADEQYF.

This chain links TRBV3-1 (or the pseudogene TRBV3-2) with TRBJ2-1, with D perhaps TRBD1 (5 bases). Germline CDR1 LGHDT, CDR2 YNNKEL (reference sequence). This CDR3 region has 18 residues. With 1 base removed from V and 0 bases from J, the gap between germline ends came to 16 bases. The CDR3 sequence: CASSQASGPLSSYNEQFF. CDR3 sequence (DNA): TGTGCCAGCAGCCAAGCGTCAGGGCCGCTGAGCTCCTACAATGAGCAGTTCTTC.

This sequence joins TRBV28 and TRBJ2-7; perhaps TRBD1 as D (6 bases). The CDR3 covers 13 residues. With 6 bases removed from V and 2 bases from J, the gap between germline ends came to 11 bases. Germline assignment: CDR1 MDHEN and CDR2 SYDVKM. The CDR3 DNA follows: TGTGCCAGCAGAGAACCAGGGGCCTACGAGCAGTACTTC. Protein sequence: CASREPGAYEQYF. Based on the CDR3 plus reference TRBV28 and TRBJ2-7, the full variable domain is DVKVTQSSRYLVKRTGEKVFLECVQDMDHENMFWYRQDPGLGLRLIYFSYDVKMKEKGDIPEGYSVSREKKERFSLILESASTNQTSMYLCASREPGAYEQYFGPGTRLTVT.

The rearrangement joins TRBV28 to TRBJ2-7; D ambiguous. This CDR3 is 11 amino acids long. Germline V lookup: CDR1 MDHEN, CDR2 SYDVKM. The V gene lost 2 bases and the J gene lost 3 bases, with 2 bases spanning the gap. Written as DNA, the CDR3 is TGTGCCAGCAGTTTAATCTACGAGCAGTACTTC. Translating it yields CASSLIYEQYF.

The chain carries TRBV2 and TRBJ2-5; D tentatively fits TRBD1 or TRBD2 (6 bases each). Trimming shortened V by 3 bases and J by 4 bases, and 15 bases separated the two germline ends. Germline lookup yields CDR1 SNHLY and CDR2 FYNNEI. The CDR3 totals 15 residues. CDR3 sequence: CASSEIQGGGETQYF. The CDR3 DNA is TGTGCCAGCAGTGAGATACAGGGAGGTGGAGAGACCCAGTACTTC.

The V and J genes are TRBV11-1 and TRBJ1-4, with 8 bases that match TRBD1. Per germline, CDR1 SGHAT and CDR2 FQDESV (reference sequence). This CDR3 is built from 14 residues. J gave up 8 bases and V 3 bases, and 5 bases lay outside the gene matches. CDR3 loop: CASSFGQGREKLFF. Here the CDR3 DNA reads TGTGCCAGCAGCTTCGGACAGGGCAGGGAAAAACTGTTTTTT.

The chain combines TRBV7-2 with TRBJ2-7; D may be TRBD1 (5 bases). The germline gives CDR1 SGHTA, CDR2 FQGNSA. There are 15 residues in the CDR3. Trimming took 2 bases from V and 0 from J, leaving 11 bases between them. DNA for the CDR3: TGTGCCAGCAGCTTAAAGGACACGGGCTCCTACGAGCAGTACTTC. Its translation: CASSLKDTGSYEQYF.

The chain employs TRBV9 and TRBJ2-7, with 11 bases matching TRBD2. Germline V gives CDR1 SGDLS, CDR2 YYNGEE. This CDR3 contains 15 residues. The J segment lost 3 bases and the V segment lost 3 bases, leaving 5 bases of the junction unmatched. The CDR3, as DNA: TGTGCCAGCAGCGCAACTAGCGGGAGCTACTACGAGCAGTACTTC. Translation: CASSATSGSYYEQYF.

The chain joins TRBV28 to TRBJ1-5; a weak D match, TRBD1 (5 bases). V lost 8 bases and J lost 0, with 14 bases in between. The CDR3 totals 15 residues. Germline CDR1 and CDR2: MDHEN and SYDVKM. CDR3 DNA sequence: TGTGCCAGCCTGACCGGGACTTTTAGCAATCAGCCCCAGCATTTT. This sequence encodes CASLTGTFSNQPQHF.

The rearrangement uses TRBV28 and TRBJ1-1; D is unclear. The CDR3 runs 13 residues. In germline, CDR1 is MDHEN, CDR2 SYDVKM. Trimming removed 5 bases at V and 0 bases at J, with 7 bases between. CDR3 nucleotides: TGTGCCAGCAGTCCCCCAATGAACACTGAAGCTTTCTTT. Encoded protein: CASSPPMNTEAFF.

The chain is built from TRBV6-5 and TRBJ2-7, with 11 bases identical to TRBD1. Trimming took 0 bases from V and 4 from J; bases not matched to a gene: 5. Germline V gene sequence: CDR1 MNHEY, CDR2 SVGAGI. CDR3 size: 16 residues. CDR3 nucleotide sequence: TGTGCCAGCAGTTACTCCGGGACAGGGGGTGTGTACGAGCAGTACTTC. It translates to CASSYSGTGGVYEQYF.

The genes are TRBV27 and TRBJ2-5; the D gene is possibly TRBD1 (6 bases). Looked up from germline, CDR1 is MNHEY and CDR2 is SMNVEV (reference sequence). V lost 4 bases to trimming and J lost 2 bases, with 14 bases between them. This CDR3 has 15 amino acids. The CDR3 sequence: CASSSGQRGQETQYF. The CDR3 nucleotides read TGTGCCAGCAGTTCCGGACAGAGGGGGCAAGAGACCCAGTACTTC.